These 12 T cell receptor beta chains came from one sample sequenced in a study of blood T cell repertoires in COVID-19. Clones were read by immunoSEQ multiplex PCR, and TCRdb kept only the in-frame ones, dropping some. The table lists roughly 220,000 clones, about 86% of them singletons, with less than 5% in the top ten. Material: PBMCs or T cells enriched from blood (not recorded which). These receptors were collected from a woman between 40 and 50 years old with acute COVID-19.

The V gene is TRBV18, the J gene TRBJ2-1; 10 positions match TRBD2. The CDR3 is 16 amino acids. V gave up 2 bases and J gave up 6 bases; unmatched junction bases: 7. Germline lookup yields CDR1 KGHSH and CDR2 LQKENI. For the CDR3, the DNA is TGTGCCAGCTCACCAGAAGGGCTAGCGGGAGCCAATGAGCAGTTCTTC. Translated: CASSPEGLAGANEQFF. Filled out from reference TRBV18 and TRBJ2-1, the complete variable domain reads NAGVMQNPRHLVRRRGQEARLRCSPMKGHSHVYWYRQLPEEGLKFMVYLQKENIIDESGMPKERFSAEFPKEGPSILRIQQVVRGDSAAYFCASSPEGLAGANEQFFGPGTRLTVL.

The J gene is TRBJ2-3, the V gene TRBV10-1; TRBD2 agrees at 14 bases. Germline lookup yields CDR1 WNHNN and CDR2 SYGVQD (reference sequence). The CDR3 covers 18 residues. Trimming removed 10 bases from V and 5 bases from J; junction bases left unmatched: 17. In nucleotides, the CDR3 is TGCGCCATTACCCTAGCGGGACTAGCGGGAGATCCTATAGATACGCAGTATTTT. Protein: CAITLAGLAGDPIDTQYF.

This chain links TRBV27 with TRBJ2-7; 8 positions match TRBD1. Germline-derived CDR1 and CDR2 are MNHEY and SMNVEV (reference sequence). The CDR3 runs to 16 residues. J lost 6 bases, V lost 2 bases, and 12 bases had no gene match. The CDR3 nucleotides read TGTGCCAGCAGTTTAAGGAGGACAGGGCAGGTCTCCGAGCAGTACTTC. It codes for CASSLRRTGQVSEQYF.

The chain recombines TRBV11-2 with TRBJ2-1; TRBD2 agrees at 11 bases. V was clipped by 2 bases and J by 5 bases; unmatched bases: 5. CDR1 SGHAT and CDR2 FQNNGV come from the germline V gene. CDR3 length: 16 residues. The CDR3 protein is CASSLPLAGGNNEQFF. CDR3 in DNA: TGTGCCAGCAGCTTACCTCTAGCGGGAGGAAACAATGAGCAGTTCTTC.

The chain uses TRBV29-1 and TRBJ1-1; the match to TRBD1 covers 8 bases. The CDR3 extends over 12 amino acids. Unmatched junction bases numbered 3, after V lost 7 bases and J lost 2 bases. Germline V gene data show CDR1 as SQVTM and CDR2 as ANQGSEA. The CDR3 sequence: CSGDRPNTEAFF. CDR3 sequence (DNA): TGCAGCGGGGACAGGCCCAACACTGAAGCTTTCTTT.

V gene TRBV4-1 combines with J gene TRBJ1-1; D is ambiguous. Germline V CDR1 and CDR2: MGHRA, YSYEKL. V was cut by 1 base and J by 7 bases, with 10 bases left in between. The CDR3 is 13 residues long. This chain's CDR3 is CASSQGTLNEAFF. CDR3 bases: TGCGCCAGCAGCCAAGGGACTCTGAATGAAGCTTTCTTT.

This chain uses TRBV6-5 with TRBJ2-3; 10 positions match TRBD1. This CDR3 has 13 residues. V lost 7 bases, J lost 4 bases, and 2 bases stayed unmatched. Germline V CDR1 and CDR2: MNHEY, SVGAGI. DNA of the CDR3: TGTGCCAGCAAGACAGGGGGCGCAGATACGCAGTATTTT. As protein: CASKTGGADTQYF.

V and J are TRBV7-2 and TRBJ2-1; 10 positions match TRBD2. Unmatched junction bases numbered 6, after V lost 2 bases and J lost 2 bases. Germline values: CDR1 SGHTA, CDR2 FQGNSA. The CDR3 has 17 residues. The CDR3 spells CASSLRSGRAPYNEQFF. In DNA, the CDR3 is TGTGCCAGCAGCTTACGGAGCGGGAGGGCCCCCTACAATGAGCAGTTCTTC.

The chain joins TRBV18 to TRBJ2-7, with 9 nucleotides matching TRBD1. With V trimmed by 0 bases and J by 6 bases, 6 bases remained unmatched. The CDR3 has 15 residues. CDR1 is KGHSH and CDR2 is LQKENI in the germline V gene. The DNA for the CDR3 is TGTGCCAGCTCACCACCCGGGACAGGGTCAGCCGAGCAGTACTTC. Protein: CASSPPGTGSAEQYF. Together with reference TRBV18 and TRBJ2-7, the CDR3 gives the full variable domain: NAGVMQNPRHLVRRRGQEARLRCSPMKGHSHVYWYRQLPEEGLKFMVYLQKENIIDESGMPKERFSAEFPKEGPSILRIQQVVRGDSAAYFCASSPPGTGSAEQYFGPGTRLTVT.

The J gene is TRBJ1-1, the V gene TRBV6-5; the D is unclear. Trimming left V 0 bases short and J 8 bases short, with 7 bases between. The length of the CDR3 is 12 residues. Germline V gives CDR1 MNHEY, CDR2 SVGAGI. The CDR3 loop reads CASSYSNGEAFF. Written as DNA, the CDR3 is TGTGCCAGCAGTTACTCGAACGGGGAAGCTTTCTTT.

This clone was observed a few times. The J gene is TRBJ2-2, the V gene TRBV4-1, with unresolved D. The V gene's germline CDR1 is MGHRA and CDR2 YSYEKL. V lost 1 base and J 1 base, leaving 4 bases between the germline ends. This CDR3 has 14 amino acids. The CDR3 loop reads CASSQGQNTGELFF. The CDR3 DNA reads as TGCGCCAGCAGCCAAGGACAGAACACCGGGGAGCTGTTTTTT.

The genes are TRBV7-2 and TRBJ1-1; 7 positions match TRBD1. The CDR3 runs 16 residues. Germline V lookup: CDR1 SGHTA, CDR2 FQGNSA. J lost 0 bases, V lost 5 bases, and 9 bases had no gene match. The CDR3 sequence: CASSDNRGSVNTEAFF. CDR3 coding DNA: TGTGCCAGCAGCGATAACAGGGGATCAGTGAACACTGAAGCTTTCTTT.